This TCR beta chain was recovered during a study of CD8+CD57+ T cells in acquired aplastic anemia (dated by TCRdb to between 2018 and 2020). With regard to the full study: A mean of about 3.2 ug of DNA, ranging from roughly 0.17 to 30 ug, was extracted from sorted CD4+ and CD8+ cells. CD8+CD57+ expansion was defined as a frequency above the mean frequency observed in healthy subjects. Study-wide conclusions, independent of this receptor: Although 25 to 30 CD8+ CDR3 sequences were shared by patients and controls, these sequences appeared highly expressed in patients and within the immunodominant clones of patients. CD8+ Simpson's diversity did not differ significantly between patients and healthy controls (P=0.060).

Genomic DNA was used as template for profiling of TCR beta VDJ combinations and CDR3 sequences. An Illumina HiSeq 2000 was the platform used for TCR repertoire sequencing. Under the source paper's analysis protocol: TRBV/TRBJ rearrangement plots, CDR3 size and DJ length profiles, and Simpson's diversity index were used to assess repertoires. The immunodominant clone was defined as the most abundant DNA sequence in deep sequencing data. CDR3 amino acid sequences were checked for sharing across subjects and were also compared against the VDJdb database and published repertoires. In TCRdb, the public reads were trimmed at Q25 with fastp and aligned with MiXCR, with productive beta chains retained. Each entry merges the rows of one CDR3 protein and shows their most common DNA and genes. What appears here as the V and J calls and clone size reflects TCRdb's work, not the paper's. This sample gives about 200,000 distinct CDR3 sequences in total; about half of them show up just once. Clones ranked in the top ten supply approximately 20% of the sample.

Flow cytometry had shown CD8+CD57+ cell expansion in the patients selected for sequencing. Severe acquired aplastic anemia was diagnosed in all patients according to International Study of Aplastic Anemia and Agranulocytosis and Camitta criteria. At the time blood was sampled, none of the patients had received any therapy. TCR repertoires of sorted CD4+ and CD8+ blood T cells from severe aplastic anemia patients and healthy subjects were deep-sequenced in the study. In the USA, patient enrollment took place under clinicaltrials.gov protocols 00001620, 01623167, 00001397, 00071045, 00081523 and 00961064. Ficoll-Paque density gradient centrifugation was used to isolate peripheral blood mononuclear cells. CD4+ and CD8+ T cells were sorted by FACS or magnetic beads before DNA extraction. Relative to germline, V is 5 bases shorter and J is 3 bases shorter, with 20 bases between their ends. Reading the germline V gene (reference sequence) gives CDR1 SEHNR and CDR2 FQNEAQ. The CDR3 holds 16 amino acids from the cysteine to the phenylalanine. CDR3 DNA is the only sequence kept; it has 48 bases, read in frame from the first base.

As for this clonotype: The antigen it recognizes is unknown. Qualities for individual bases were not recorded, and no much larger clone is one base off.

What was sequenced was sorted CD4+, CD8+, or CD8+CD57+ T cells (not recorded which) from PBMCs. The chain is assembled from TRBV7-9 and TRBJ2-7; perhaps TRBD1 is the D gene, with 5 bases matching. The receptor's source is a human donor with aplastic anemia. The nucleotides read TGTGCCAGCAGCCGCGGCAACCAGGGCCGATTCTACGAGCAGTACTTC. The encoded protein is CASSRGNQGRFYEQYF.